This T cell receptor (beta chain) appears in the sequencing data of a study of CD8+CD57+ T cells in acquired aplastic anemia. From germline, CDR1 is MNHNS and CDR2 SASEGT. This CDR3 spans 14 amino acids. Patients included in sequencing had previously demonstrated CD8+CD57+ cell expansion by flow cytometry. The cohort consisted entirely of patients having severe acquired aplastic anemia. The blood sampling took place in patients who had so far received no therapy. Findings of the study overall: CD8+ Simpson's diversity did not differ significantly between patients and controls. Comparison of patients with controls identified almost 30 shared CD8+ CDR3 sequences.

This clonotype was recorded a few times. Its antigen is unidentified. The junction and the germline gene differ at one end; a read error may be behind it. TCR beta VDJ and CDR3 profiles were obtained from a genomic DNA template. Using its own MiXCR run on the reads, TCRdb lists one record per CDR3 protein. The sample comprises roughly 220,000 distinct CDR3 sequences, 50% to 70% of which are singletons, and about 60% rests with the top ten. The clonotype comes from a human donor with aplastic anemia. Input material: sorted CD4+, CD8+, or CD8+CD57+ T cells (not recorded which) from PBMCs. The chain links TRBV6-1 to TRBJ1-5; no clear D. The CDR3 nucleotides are TGTGCCATCAGTGAGTCGAGTTGGAGTCAGCCCCAGCATTTT. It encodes CAISESSWSQPQHF.